This TCR beta chain was sequenced during a study of T cell repertoires in cytomegalovirus infection. Study-level points and caveats: HLA-C-restricted CMV clonotypes gave the most frequent clonotype in two of eight donors.

CDR3 size: 15 residues. Between the trimmed V and J ends, which lost 3 bases and 2 bases, there was a span of 13 bases. Germline V gene sequence: CDR1 SNHLY, CDR2 FYNNEI. MiXCR, run by TCRdb on the reads, gives a single entry per CDR3 protein. The sample has about 130,000 distinct CDR3 sequences, 7% to 10% seen once. A word on this clonotype: Its antigen is unknown.

Material for sequencing was PBMCs. The rearrangement links TRBV2 to TRBJ1-2; D is unresolved. The TCR was taken from a human donor in good health (CMV status not recorded). Some clones in this sample may be carry-over from other donors' samples. CDR3 sequence (DNA): TGTGCCAGCAGTGACAGGAGAGCAATGAACTATGGCTACACCTTC. It specifies CASSDRRAMNYGYTF.